The rows below give T cell receptor beta chains drawn from one sample of a study of CD8+ T cells in alopecia areata. Sequencing used immunoSEQ multiplex PCR; TCRdb keeps in-frame clones, though not all of them. The table has about 12,000 clones, roughly 56% seen once. What was sequenced was skin. The receptors shown here come from a human donor with alopecia areata. The CDR3 runs from the conserved cysteine through the conserved F or W. A D gene is named only where the DNA matches it firmly. Part of the rows lack a size; the others show once, few, many or a class for expanded clones.

>TRBJ1-4|NA|NA|TRBV2
CASKRGGELFF
TGTGCCAGCAAGCGCGGGGGGGAACTGTTTTTT
>TRBJ2-1|NA|TRBD2|TRBV14
CASRYTSGPNEQFF
TGTGCCAGCAGATACACTAGCGGCCCCAATGAGCAGTTCTTC
>TRBJ2-3|NA|TRBD1|TRBV5-1
CASSLEGRGIDTQYF
TGCGCCAGCAGCTTGGAGGGCAGGGGGATAGATACGCAGTATTTT
>TRBJ2-1|NA|NA|TRBV7-2
CASSLALSTGYNEQFF
TGTGCCAGCAGCTTAGCGCTTTCGACTGGCTACAATGAGCAGTTCTTC
>TRBJ1-2|NA|NA|TRBV28
CASSRPVIHGYTF
TGTGCCAGCAGCCGACCTGTTATCCATGGCTACACCTTC
>TRBJ2-7|NA|NA|TRBV7-2
CASSLAEEQYF
TGTGCCAGCAGCTTGGCGGAAGAGCAGTACTTC
>TRBJ2-3|NA|TRBD2|TRBV27
CASSRGDSDTQYF
TGTGCCAGCAGTCGGGGGGATTCAGATACGCAGTATTTT
>TRBJ2-1|NA|TRBD1|TRBV2
CASRPGQGANNEQFF
TGTGCCAGCAGACCCGGACAGGGGGCAAACAATGAGCAGTTCTTC
>TRBJ2-5|NA|NA|TRBV6-6
CASCGETETQYF
TGTGCCAGCTGTGGAGAAACGGAGACCCAGTACTTC
>TRBJ1-2|few|NA|TRBV3-1/TRBV3-2
CASDGYTF
TGTGCCAGTGATGGCTACACCTTC
>TRBJ2-7|few|NA|TRBV7-6
CASSPQGPPTYEQYF
TGTGCCAGCAGTCCACAGGGCCCTCCGACCTACGAGCAGTACTTC
>TRBJ2-5|NA|TRBD2|TRBV10-3
CATSTWTSGGFQETQYF
TGTGCCACCTCCACTTGGACTAGCGGGGGATTCCAAGAGACCCAGTACTTC
>TRBJ2-6|NA|NA|TRBV30
CAWTDRMFSGANVLTF
TGTGCCTGGACCGACAGGATGTTCTCTGGGGCCAACGTCCTGACTTTC
>TRBJ2-1|NA|NA|TRBV5-6
CASSLMTVEQFF
TGTGCCAGCAGCTTGATGACAGTCGAGCAGTTCTTC
>TRBJ1-2|few|TRBD1|TRBV29-1
CSGEGQDFFNYGYTF
TGCAGCGGGGAAGGACAGGACTTCTTTAACTATGGCTACACCTTC
>TRBJ2-3|NA|TRBD1|TRBV19
CASSQQGISTDTQYF
TGTGCCAGTAGCCAACAGGGGATTAGCACAGATACGCAGTATTTT
>TRBJ2-3|few|TRBD1|TRBV4-1
CASSQETNRGRRDTQYF
TGCGCCAGCAGCCAGGAGACGAACAGGGGGCGGAGAGATACGCAGTATTTT